This T cell receptor (beta chain) appears in the sequencing data of a study of blood T cell repertoires in COVID-19. Study-level background: Spain, Italy and the United States supplied samples that represented acute and convalescent COVID-19. From T cells, B-cell-depleted T cells, or PBMCs came the material, which was cDNA or gDNA.

Method: immunoSEQ multiplex PCR; TCRdb's copy keeps in-frame clones and lacks some. The sample lists fewer than 350,000 clones, just under 85% seen once, with over 3.5% in the top ten. The length of the CDR3 is 14 residues. Per the germline V gene, CDR1 is KGHSH and CDR2 is LQKENI. For this clone: One end of the junction does not line up with germline, which may come from a read error.

This receptor was taken from a woman in her forties or fifties with active or convalescent COVID-19. Sample: peripheral blood. This chain uses TRBV18 with TRBJ1-3; D is unresolved. The CDR3 is CANSPLAAGNTIYF. CDR3 in DNA: TGTGCCAACTCACCACTGGCGGCGGGAAACACCATATATTTT.